This T cell receptor beta chain was identified during a study of T cells in tumors after PD-1 blockade. Study-level background: Treatment was either pembrolizumab 200 mg every 3 weeks or cemiplimab 350 mg every 2 weeks. During anti-PD-1 treatment, some patients continued daily vismodegib 150 mg. Mean per blood sample: some 100,000 templates (roughly 22,000-270,000), about 37,000 unique clonotypes.

Only in-frame clones appear in the TCRdb table, and some are missing; sequencing was by immunoSEQ multiplex PCR. The table lists 35,000 or so clones, about three quarters of them singletons, with under 40% in the top ten. The V end was cut by 3 bases, the J end by 5 bases, with 14 bases between. The CDR3 is made up of 14 amino acids. Germline lookup yields CDR1 LNHDA and CDR2 SQIVND (reference sequence). As regards this clone: Its antigen is not known.

Overall study results and limits: Peripheral recruitment is suggested, as some novel exhausted tumor clones were in pre-treatment blood.

This receptor was taken from a human donor with basal cell carcinoma. V is TRBV19 and J is TRBJ2-7, with D perhaps matching TRBD2 (5 bases). The sequencing used PBMCs, collected before anti-PD-1 treatment. For the CDR3, the DNA is TGTGCCAGTAGTATTGAGAGGGCCAGCAACGAGCAGTACTTC. Its protein is CASSIERASNEQYF. The full variable domain, completed using reference TRBV19 and TRBJ2-7, is DGGITQSPKYLFRKEGQNVTLSCEQNLNHDAMYWYRQDPGQGLRLIYYSQIVNDFQKGDIAEGYSVSREKKESFPLTVTSAQKNPTAFYLCASSIERASNEQYFGPGTRLTVT.